The 22 T cell receptor beta chains below all came from one sample that was sequenced in a study of patients and donors after allogeneic stem cell transplantation. TCRdb processed the RT-PCR reads anew with MiXCR; each CDR3 protein has one entry. The table records roughly 880,000 distinct CDR3 sequences, under 20% of them present only once. Sequencing input: blood, either unsorted or a sorted T cell fraction (not recorded which). All receptors derive from a human donor who was either an allogeneic HSCT recipient or a stem cell or donor lymphocyte infusion donor (not recorded which). It is not recorded whose cells these are; they may come from a transplant donor.

This clonotype appeared a few times. The rearrangement links TRBV20-1 to TRBJ2-1, with TRBD2 as a possible D gene (6 bases). Germline CDR1 DFQATT, CDR2 SNEGSKA (reference sequence). V dropped 3 bases and J dropped 0 bases, with 15 bases sitting between them. This CDR3 is built from 16 residues. The CDR3 DNA sequence: TGCAGTGCTAGTGACCCACGGGGGAGCTCCTACAATGAGCAGTTCTTC. This codes for CSASDPRGSSYNEQFF.

The V gene is TRBV12-3 or TRBV12-4, the J gene TRBJ2-1; 10 nucleotides line up with TRBD2. V was clipped by 6 bases and J by 2 bases; unmatched bases: 4. CDR3 length equals 15 residues. The CDR3 bases are TGTGCCAGCAGCCCTAGCGGGGGCACCTACAATGAGCAGTTCTTC. It specifies CASSPSGGTYNEQFF.

The rearrangement joins TRBV6-1 to TRBJ1-6; D unclear. Germline V gives CDR1 MNHNS, CDR2 SASEGT. The CDR3 is 14 amino acids. The V end lost 6 bases, the J end lost 10 bases, and 16 bases lay between the germline ends. The CDR3 DNA reads as TGTGCCAGCAGCCACATGGGTGAGGGCTCACCCCTCCACTTT. Translated, it gives CASSHMGEGSPLHF.

This clonotype was counted only a few times. The rearrangement joins TRBV7-3 to TRBJ2-3; D might be TRBD2 (6 bases). Germline values: CDR1 SGHTA, CDR2 FQGTGA. The germline V and J ends were trimmed by 2 bases and 2 bases, with 14 bases remaining between them. The CDR3 consists of 16 residues. CDR3 DNA: TGTGCCAGCAGCTTACAGTCGGGAGTGGCCACAGATACGCAGTATTTT. Translated: CASSLQSGVATDTQYF. The full variable domain, in which reference TRBV7-3 and TRBJ2-3 provide the parts outside the CDR3, is GAGVSQTPSNKVTEKGKYVELRCDPISGHTALYWYRQSLGQGPEFLIYFQGTGAADDSGLPNDRFFAVRPEGSVSTLKIQRTERGDSAVYLCASSLQSGVATDTQYFGPGTRLTVL.

The table lists this clonotype with many counts. The genes are TRBV5-6 and TRBJ2-7; D might be TRBD1 or TRBD2, each matching 6 bases. Germline V lookup: CDR1 SGHDT, CDR2 YYEEEE. V was trimmed by 1 base and J by 6 bases, leaving 11 bases between them. This CDR3 has 13 residues. The CDR3 loop reads CASSLWGAGEQYF. The CDR3 DNA is TGTGCCAGCAGCTTGTGGGGGGCTGGCGAGCAGTACTTC. Full variable domain (rest looked up from reference TRBV5-6 and TRBJ2-7): DAGVTQSPTHLIKTRGQQVTLRCSPKSGHDTVSWYQQALGQGPQFIFQYYEEEERQRGNFPDRFSGHQFPNYSSELNVNALLLGDSALYLCASSLWGAGEQYFGPGTRLTVT.

This clonotype was seen a few times. The chain is built from TRBV18 and TRBJ1-5; D remains unclear. Trimming removed 4 bases at V and 4 bases at J, with 5 bases between. The CDR3 consists of 12 residues. Germline loops: CDR1 KGHSH, CDR2 LQKENI. The CDR3 reads CASSRVNQPQHF. The CDR3 nucleotides read TGTGCCAGCTCACGAGTGAATCAGCCCCAGCATTTT.

In this sample, this clonotype turned up a few times. This rearrangement joins TRBV20-1 to TRBJ2-5, with TRBD2 matching over 13 bases. This CDR3 comprises 16 residues. Per the germline V gene, CDR1 is DFQATT and CDR2 is SNEGSKA (reference sequence). V lost 6 bases to trimming and J lost 3 bases; unmatched junction nucleotides: 10. CDR3 protein: CSAPGLAGARKETQYF. Written as DNA, the CDR3 is TGCAGTGCCCCTGGACTAGCGGGGGCCCGCAAAGAGACCCAGTACTTC.

This clonotype was seen a few times. This rearrangement joins TRBV30 to TRBJ1-3, with D maybe TRBD1 (5 bases). V was pared by 5 bases and J by 2 bases, with 13 bases between. Germline CDR1 and CDR2: GTSNPN and SVGIG (reference sequence). This CDR3 has 14 amino acids. The DNA for the CDR3 is TGTGCCTGGGGGCGAGGGGCGGCTGGAAACACCATATATTTT. It is translated as CAWGRGAAGNTIYF.

The chain links TRBV29-1 to TRBJ2-2, with 9 bases identical to TRBD2. Germline CDR1 and CDR2: SQVTM and ANQGSEA. The V gene end was trimmed by 6 bases and the J gene end by 8 bases; junction bases not matched to a gene: 7. CDR3 length equals 13 residues. CDR3 nucleotide sequence: TGCAGCGTAAAGCGGGGGGCCACGGGGGAGCTGTTTTTT. It codes for CSVKRGATGELFF.

This clonotype has more than one count but fewer than ten. This rearrangement joins TRBV5-1 to TRBJ2-3; 9 bases line up with TRBD2. The V gene's germline CDR1 is SGHRS and CDR2 YFSETQ. CDR3 length: 18 amino acids. V was clipped by 4 bases and J by 0 bases; unmatched bases: 12. The CDR3 DNA follows: TGCGCCAGCAGCCACGGGACTAGCCCACCGAGGAGCACAGATACGCAGTATTTT. Protein sequence: CASSHGTSPPRSTDTQYF.

CDR3 nucleotide sequence: TGTGCCAGCAGCCCCGGGTGGGGGCCTGGTGAAAAACTGTTTTTT. Protein sequence: CASSPGWGPGEKLFF. The chain is built from TRBV7-3 and TRBJ1-4, with a tentative D call TRBD1 (6 bases). Between the trimmed V and J ends, which lost 5 bases and 7 bases, there was a span of 17 bases. The germline V gene has CDR1 SGHTA and CDR2 FQGTGA. The CDR3 is 15 residues long.

V and J are TRBV5-1 and TRBJ2-5, with D perhaps being TRBD1 or TRBD2 (5 bases each). This CDR3 region has 12 residues. Trimming shortened V by 2 bases and J by 12 bases, and 14 bases separated the two germline ends. Germline CDR1 SGHRS, CDR2 YFSETQ. The CDR3 sequence is CASSLLRDLEYF. The CDR3 DNA sequence: TGCGCCAGCAGCTTACTCCGGGACCTTGAGTACTTC.

J is TRBJ1-1 and V is TRBV29-1, with 7 positions matching TRBD1. The CDR3 loop spans 13 amino acids. The V segment lost 5 bases and the J segment 3 bases; nucleotides outside the gene matches: 6. Germline lookup yields CDR1 SQVTM and CDR2 ANQGSEA. The CDR3 here is CSVRQGPDTEAFF. The CDR3 region has the DNA TGCAGCGTTCGACAGGGACCTGACACTGAAGCTTTCTTT.

The chain uses TRBV6-5 and TRBJ1-1; D uncertain. Trimming left V 2 bases short and J 6 bases short, with 19 bases between. This CDR3 comprises 16 residues. CDR1 and CDR2 from the germline V gene are MNHEY and SVGAGI. CDR3 amino acids: CASSYRRRVEGAEAFF. CDR3 DNA: TGTGCCAGCAGTTACCGCCGCCGGGTTGAGGGCGCTGAAGCTTTCTTT.

This clonotype showed up just a few times. V is TRBV11-2 and J is TRBJ2-1; 7 bases align to TRBD2. Germline V lookup: CDR1 SGHAT, CDR2 FQNNGV. The CDR3 has 16 residues. V shed 5 bases, J shed 3 bases, and the junction held 10 bases outside the gene matches. The CDR3 sequence: CASSLSGRRVYNEQFF. DNA for the CDR3: TGTGCCAGCAGCCTTAGCGGGCGTAGGGTCTACAATGAGCAGTTCTTC.

The CDR3 DNA is TGTGCCAGCAGTTTGGGGGGGGGACTGACTACTTCACCCCTCCACTTT. This codes for CASSLGGGLTTSPLHF. The chain is built from TRBV12-3 or TRBV12-4 and TRBJ1-6, with D possibly being TRBD1 (5 bases). The CDR3 runs to 16 residues. Trimming took 3 bases from V and 9 from J, leaving 18 bases between them.

This clonotype was detected only a few times. The chain combines TRBV20-1 with TRBJ1-1; D possibly corresponds to TRBD1 (5 bases). Trimming removed 4 bases at V and 5 bases at J, with 17 bases between. CDR3 length: 14 residues. CDR1 and CDR2 from the germline V gene are DFQATT and SNEGSKA (reference sequence). The CDR3 coding sequence is TGCAGTGCTACTGGGGCAGGGATATGGACTGAAGCTTTCTTT. Its translation: CSATGAGIWTEAFF.

The table lists this clonotype with many counts. This sequence joins TRBV12-3 or TRBV12-4 and TRBJ2-5; D is unclear. The CDR3 runs 15 residues. V gave up 0 bases and J gave up 6 bases, with 14 bases separating them. The CDR3 bases are TGTGCCAGCAGTTTAGCGAGGACGGGCTGGAAGACCCAGTACTTC. Translated: CASSLARTGWKTQYF.

Only a few counts were recorded for this clonotype. The J gene is TRBJ2-7, the V gene TRBV12-3 or TRBV12-4; D is uncertain. Trimming left V 6 bases short and J 3 bases short, with 12 bases between. This CDR3 has 13 residues. This CDR3 reads CASRYETRYEQYF. The CDR3 nucleotides are TGTGCCAGCAGATATGAGACCCGCTACGAGCAGTACTTC.

This clonotype was found a few times. The chain recombines TRBV12-3 or TRBV12-4 with TRBJ2-1; D is possibly TRBD2 (6 bases). V was cut by 5 bases and J by 7 bases, with 18 bases left in between. This CDR3 has 15 residues. CDR3 amino acids: CASSPLPAGGNEQFF. The CDR3 DNA follows: TGTGCCAGCAGTCCACTTCCAGCGGGTGGGAATGAGCAGTTCTTC.

This chain uses TRBV5-5 with TRBJ2-5; D call uncertain. The germline V and J ends were trimmed by 0 bases and 0 bases, with 6 bases remaining between them. This CDR3 has 14 residues. Germline lookup yields CDR1 SGHKS and CDR2 YYEKEE (reference sequence). CDR3 amino acids: CASSLAANQETQYF. The CDR3 nucleotides read TGTGCCAGCAGCTTGGCGGCTAACCAAGAGACCCAGTACTTC.

The J gene is TRBJ1-2, the V gene TRBV19; D not resolved. Germline CDR1 LNHDA, CDR2 SQIVND (reference sequence). The V end was cut by 8 bases, the J end by 6 bases, with 16 bases between. The CDR3 covers 13 residues. The CDR3, as DNA: TGTGCCAGTCTCGATTCTGGAATCAATGGCTACACCTTC. Amino acid sequence: CASLDSGINGYTF.